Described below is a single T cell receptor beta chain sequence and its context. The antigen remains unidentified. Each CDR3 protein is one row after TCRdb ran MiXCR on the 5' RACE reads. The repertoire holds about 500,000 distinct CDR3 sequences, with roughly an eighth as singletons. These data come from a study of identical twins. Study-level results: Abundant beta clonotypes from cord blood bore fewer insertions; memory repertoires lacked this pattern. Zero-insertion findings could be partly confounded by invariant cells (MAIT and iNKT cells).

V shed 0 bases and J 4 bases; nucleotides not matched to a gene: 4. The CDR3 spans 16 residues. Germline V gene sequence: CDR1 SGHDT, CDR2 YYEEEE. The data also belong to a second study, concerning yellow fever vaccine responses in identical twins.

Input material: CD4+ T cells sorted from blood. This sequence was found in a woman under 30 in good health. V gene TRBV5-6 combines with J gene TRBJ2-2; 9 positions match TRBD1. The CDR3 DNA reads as TGTGCCAGCAGCTTGGCGGGACAGGGTCTCACCGGGGAGCTGTTTTTT. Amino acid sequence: CASSLAGQGLTGELFF.